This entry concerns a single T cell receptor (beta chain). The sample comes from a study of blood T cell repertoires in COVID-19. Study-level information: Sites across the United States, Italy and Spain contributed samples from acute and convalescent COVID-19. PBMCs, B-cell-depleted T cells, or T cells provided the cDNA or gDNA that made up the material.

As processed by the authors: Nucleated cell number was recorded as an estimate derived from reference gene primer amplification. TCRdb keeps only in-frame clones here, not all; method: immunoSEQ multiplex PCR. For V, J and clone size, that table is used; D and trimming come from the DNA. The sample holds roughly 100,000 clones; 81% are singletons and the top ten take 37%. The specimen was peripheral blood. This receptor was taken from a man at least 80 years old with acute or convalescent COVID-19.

CDR3 region: CASSRDRSSTDTQYF. The CDR3 region has the DNA TGTGCCAGTAGCAGGGACAGATCTAGCACAGATACGCAGTATTTT. This chain uses TRBV19 with TRBJ2-3; 7 nucleotides align to TRBD1. The germline V gene has CDR1 LNHDA and CDR2 SQIVND (reference sequence). V was pared by 6 bases and J by 0 bases, with 6 bases of the junction left unmatched. The CDR3 loop spans 15 amino acids.